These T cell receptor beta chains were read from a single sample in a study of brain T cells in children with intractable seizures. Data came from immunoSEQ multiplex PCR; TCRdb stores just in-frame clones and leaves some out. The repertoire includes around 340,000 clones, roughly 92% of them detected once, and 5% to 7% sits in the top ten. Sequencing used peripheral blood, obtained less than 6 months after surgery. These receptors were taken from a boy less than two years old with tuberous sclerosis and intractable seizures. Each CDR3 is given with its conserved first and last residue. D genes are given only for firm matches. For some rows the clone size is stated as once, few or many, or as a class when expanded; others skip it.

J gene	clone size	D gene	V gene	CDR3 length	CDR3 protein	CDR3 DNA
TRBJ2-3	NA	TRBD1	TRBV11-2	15	CASSLRQGASDTQYF	TGTGCCAGCAGCCTAAGGCAGGGGGCGTCAGATACGCAGTATTTT
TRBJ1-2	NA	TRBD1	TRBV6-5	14	CASSYADRVYGYTF	TGTGCCAGCAGTTACGCGGACAGGGTCTATGGCTACACCTTC
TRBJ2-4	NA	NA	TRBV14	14	CASSQDRAKNIQYF	TGTGCCAGCAGCCAAGACCGGGCCAAAAACATTCAGTACTTC
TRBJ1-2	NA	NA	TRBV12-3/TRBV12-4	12	CASRRQDYGYTF	TGTGCCAGCAGGCGACAGGACTATGGCTACACCTTC
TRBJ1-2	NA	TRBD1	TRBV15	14	CATTNPADRLGYTF	TGTGCCACCACCAATCCGGCGGACAGGCTTGGCTACACCTTC
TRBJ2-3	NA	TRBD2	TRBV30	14	CAWSAGGGTDTQYF	TGTGCCTGGAGTGCGGGGGGGGGCACAGATACGCAGTATTTT
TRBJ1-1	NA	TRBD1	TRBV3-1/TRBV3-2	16	CASSDKRGQGSTEAFF	TGTGCCAGCAGCGATAAACGTGGACAGGGATCCACTGAAGCTTTCTTT
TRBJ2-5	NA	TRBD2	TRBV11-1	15	CASSRQAGGLETQYF	TGTGCCAGCAGCAGACAAGCGGGGGGGCTTGAGACCCAGTACTTC
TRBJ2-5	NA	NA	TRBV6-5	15	CASSPDFLAQETQYF	TGTGCCAGCAGCCCCGATTTTTTGGCCCAAGAGACCCAGTACTTC
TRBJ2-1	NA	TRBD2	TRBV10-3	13	CAISESNRGVVFF	TGTGCCATCAGTGAGTCGAATCGGGGGGTGGTGTTCTTC
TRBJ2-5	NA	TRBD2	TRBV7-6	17	CASSSIELAGGSETQYF	TGTGCCAGCAGCTCCATCGAACTAGCGGGGGGTTCAGAGACCCAGTACTTC
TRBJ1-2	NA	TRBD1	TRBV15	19	CATSGIGTGRRILNYGYTF	TGTGCCACCAGCGGAATCGGGACAGGGAGACGGATACTAAACTATGGCTACACCTTC
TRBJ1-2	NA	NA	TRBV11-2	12	CASSLGRVGYTF	TGTGCCAGCAGCTTAGGGAGGGTCGGCTACACCTTC
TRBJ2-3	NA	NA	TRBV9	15	CASSVGGGLTDTQYF	TGTGCCAGCAGCGTAGGTGGGGGGCTCACAGATACGCAGTATTTT
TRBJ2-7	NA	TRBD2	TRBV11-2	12	CASRKEVGLAVF	TGTGCCAGCAGAAAAGAGGTAGGACTAGCGGTCTTC
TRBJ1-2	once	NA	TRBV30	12	CAWSVEGPGYTF	TGTGCCTGGAGTGTAGAAGGACCAGGCTACACCTTC
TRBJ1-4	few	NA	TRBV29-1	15	CSVVGSSPDYKKLFF	TGCAGCGTTGTAGGCAGCTCCCCCGACTACAAAAAACTGTTTTTT
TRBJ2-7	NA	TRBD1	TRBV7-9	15	CASSIKQGSSHEQYF	TGTGCCAGCAGCATAAAACAGGGGTCGTCACACGAGCAGTACTTC
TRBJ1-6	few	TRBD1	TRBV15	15	CATSRDRGHNSPLHF	TGTGCCACCAGCAGGGACAGGGGGCACAATTCACCCCTCCACTTT
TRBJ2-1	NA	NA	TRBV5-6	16	CASSLDVTRSYNEQFF	TGTGCCAGCAGCTTGGATGTGACTAGGAGCTACAATGAGCAGTTCTTC
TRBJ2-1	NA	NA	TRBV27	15	CASSLSAATYNEQFF	TGTGCCAGCAGTTTATCGGCGGCTACCTACAATGAGCAGTTCTTC
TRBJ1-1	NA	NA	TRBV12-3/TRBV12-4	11	CASSYWEEAFF	TGTGCCAGCAGTTACTGGGAGGAGGCTTTCTTT
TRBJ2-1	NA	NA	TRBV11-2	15	CASSAIRGARDEQFF	TGTGCCAGCAGCGCCATCAGGGGGGCTAGGGATGAGCAGTTCTTC
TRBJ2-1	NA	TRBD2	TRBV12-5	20	CASGLVPGLAGGSSYNEQFF	TGTGCTAGTGGTTTGGTCCCGGGACTAGCGGGAGGGTCCTCTTACAATGAGCAGTTCTTC
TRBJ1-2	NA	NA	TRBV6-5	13	CASRRGISYGYTF	TGTGCCAGCCGACGGGGTATTAGCTATGGCTACACCTTC
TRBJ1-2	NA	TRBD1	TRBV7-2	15	CASSSSGGRGYGYTF	TGTGCCAGCAGCTCATCAGGGGGTAGGGGCTATGGCTACACCTTC
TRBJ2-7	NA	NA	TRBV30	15	CAWSKGQPGSYEQYF	TGTGCCTGGAGCAAAGGACAGCCTGGTTCCTACGAGCAGTACTTC
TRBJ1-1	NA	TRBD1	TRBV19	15	CASSPLDRADTEAFF	TGTGCCAGTAGTCCCTTGGACAGGGCGGACACTGAAGCTTTCTTT
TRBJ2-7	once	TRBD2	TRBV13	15	CASSASLLAGDEQYF	TGTGCCAGCAGCGCCTCACTACTAGCGGGAGACGAGCAGTACTTC
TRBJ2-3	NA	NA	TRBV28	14	CASVPSGHADTQYF	TGTGCCAGCGTACCCTCAGGACACGCAGATACGCAGTATTTT
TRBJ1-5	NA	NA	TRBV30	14	CAWSSGTGNQPQHF	TGTGCCTGGAGCTCGGGTACGGGCAATCAGCCCCAGCATTTT
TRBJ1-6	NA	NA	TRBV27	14	CASSLAKPNSPLHF	TGTGCCAGCAGTTTAGCGAAACCCAATTCACCCCTCCACTTT
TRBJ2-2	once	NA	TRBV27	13	CASTPQGPGELFF	TGTGCCAGCACCCCACAGGGCCCCGGGGAGCTGTTTTTT
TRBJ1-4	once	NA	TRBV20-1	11	CSARFRTELFF	TGCAGTGCTAGGTTCCGGACAGAACTGTTTTTT
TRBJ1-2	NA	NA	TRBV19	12	CASSFRESGYTF	TGTGCCAGTAGTTTCAGGGAGTCTGGCTACACCTTC
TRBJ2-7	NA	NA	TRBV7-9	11	CASSSLGEQYF	TGTGCCAGCAGCTCTCTGGGGGAGCAGTACTTC
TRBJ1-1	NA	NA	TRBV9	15	CASSVDSQGGTEAFF	TGTGCCAGCAGCGTAGATTCGCAGGGTGGCACTGAAGCTTTCTTT
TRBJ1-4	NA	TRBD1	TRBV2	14	CASSAPGGNEKLFF	TGTGCCAGCAGTGCGCCAGGGGGGAATGAAAAACTGTTTTTT
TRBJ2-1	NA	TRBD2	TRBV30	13	CAWSVYGRGEQFF	TGTGCCTGGAGTGTATACGGGAGGGGTGAGCAGTTCTTC
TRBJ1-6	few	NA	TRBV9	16	CASSVAPRGDNSPLHF	TGTGCCAGCAGCGTAGCTCCCCGCGGGGATAATTCACCCCTCCACTTT
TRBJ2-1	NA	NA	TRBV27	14	CASSTGFSYNEQFF	TGTGCCAGCAGTACGGGATTCTCCTACAATGAGCAGTTCTTC